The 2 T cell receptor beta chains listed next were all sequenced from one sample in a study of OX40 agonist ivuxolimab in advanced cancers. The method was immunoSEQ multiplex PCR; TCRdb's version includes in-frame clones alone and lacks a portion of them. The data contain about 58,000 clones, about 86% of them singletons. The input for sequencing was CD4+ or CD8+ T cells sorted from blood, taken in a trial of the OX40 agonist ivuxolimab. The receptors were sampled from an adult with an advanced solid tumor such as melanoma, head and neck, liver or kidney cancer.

The CDR3 loop is CASRNQGARTDTQYF. The CDR3 nucleotides read TGTGCCAGCAGGAACCAGGGGGCGCGAACAGATACGCAGTATTTT. The V and J genes are TRBV2 and TRBJ2-3; 8 nucleotides agree with TRBD1. J lost 3 bases, V lost 6 bases, and 8 bases had no gene match. CDR1 is SNHLY, CDR2 FYNNEI, per germline. The CDR3 spans 15 residues.

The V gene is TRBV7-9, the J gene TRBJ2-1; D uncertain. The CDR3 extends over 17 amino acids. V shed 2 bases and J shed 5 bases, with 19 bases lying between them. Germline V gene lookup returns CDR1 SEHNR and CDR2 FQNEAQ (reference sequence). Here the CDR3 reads CASSLSYSRRGDNEQFF. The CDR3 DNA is TGTGCCAGCAGCTTATCTTACAGCCGCAGAGGTGACAATGAGCAGTTCTTC.